This T cell receptor beta chain was retrieved from a study of T cells in Graves' hyperthyroidism and ophthalmopathy. Amplification yielded TCR beta CDR3 regions, with RNA transcripts as the source. With the HTBI primer set, the TCR CDR3 went through a first round of RT-PCR. MiXCR, applied by TCRdb to the multiplex PCR reads, yields one record per CDR3 protein. This table holds approximately 520,000 distinct CDR3 sequences, roughly 25% found once. Study-wide results and limits: Researchers found most expanded thyroid clonotypes above 0.001 in blood as well.

V was pared by 6 bases and J by 7 bases, with 10 bases of the junction left unmatched. The germline gives CDR1 DFQATT, CDR2 SNEGSKA (reference sequence). The CDR3 extends over 15 amino acids. This clonotype was counted ten times or more. The antigen remains undetermined. Sequencing was done on a sample of blood. The chain links TRBV20-1 to TRBJ2-2; 11 bases agree with TRBD1. The TCR originated in a woman aged 30 to 39 with Graves' ophthalmopathy. The CDR3 DNA is TGCAGTGCCAGGACAGGGGGCGAAGGTCACGGGGAGCTGTTTTTT. Its protein is CSARTGGEGHGELFF.